These T cell receptor beta chains were read from a single sample in a study of regulatory T cells in long-lasting Graves disease. TCRdb independently ran MiXCR on the multiplex PCR reads; one entry per CDR3 protein. The sample holds about 210,000 distinct CDR3 sequences, about 19% seen once. These same records also appear under a second study, on T cells in Graves' hyperthyroidism and ophthalmopathy.

The specimen was peripheral blood mononuclear cells (PBMCs), collected at new diagnosis, from a patient treated with antithyroid drugs. The receptors shown here come from a woman in her twenties or thirties with Graves disease. Each CDR3 is given without its conserved first and last residue. Rows give clone size only sometimes, using once, few, many, or a class for an expanded clone.

J: TRBJ1-1
V: TRBV20-1
size: -
CDR3: SARPQGAQYTEAF

J: TRBJ1-2
V: TRBV27
size: many
CDR3: ASSFRSPGVYGYT

J: TRBJ1-2
V: TRBV20-1
size: few
CDR3: SAREGVPNGYT

J: TRBJ2-5
V: TRBV19
size: many
CDR3: ASSDQGQGSIMETQY

J: TRBJ2-5
V: TRBV27
size: many
CDR3: ASSFLGGEETQY

J: TRBJ2-2
V: TRBV28
size: many
CDR3: ASGTTGELF

J: TRBJ1-1
V: TRBV28
size: -
CDR3: ASKTDGDNTEAF

J: TRBJ1-6
V: TRBV13
size: -
CDR3: ASSLGLPGLRGSPLH

J: TRBJ1-6
V: TRBV19
size: few
CDR3: ASTDRTARSPLH

J: TRBJ1-5
V: TRBV12-3/TRBV12-4
size: many
CDR3: ASSFAGGNQPQH

J: TRBJ2-3
V: TRBV5-4
size: once
CDR3: ASTRGGVLSDTQY

J: TRBJ2-2
V: TRBV20-1
size: -
CDR3: SAGQGANTGELF

J: TRBJ1-1
V: TRBV2
size: many
CDR3: ASRGREAGGTEAF